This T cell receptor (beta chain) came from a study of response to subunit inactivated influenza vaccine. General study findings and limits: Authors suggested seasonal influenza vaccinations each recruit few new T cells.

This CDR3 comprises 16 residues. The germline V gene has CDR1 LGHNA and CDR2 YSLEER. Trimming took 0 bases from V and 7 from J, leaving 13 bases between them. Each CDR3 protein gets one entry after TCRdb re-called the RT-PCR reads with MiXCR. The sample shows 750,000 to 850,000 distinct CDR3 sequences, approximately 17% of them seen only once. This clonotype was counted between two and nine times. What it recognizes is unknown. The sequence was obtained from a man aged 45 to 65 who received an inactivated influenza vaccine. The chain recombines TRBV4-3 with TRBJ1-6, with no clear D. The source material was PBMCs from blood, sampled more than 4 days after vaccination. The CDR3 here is CASSQDSRRTNSPLHF. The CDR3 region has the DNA TGCGCCAGCAGCCAAGATTCGAGGCGGACCAATTCACCCCTCCACTTT.